The 23 T cell receptor beta chains in this list originate from one sample, sequenced in a study of identical twins. TCRdb re-called the 5' RACE reads through MiXCR, storing one row per CDR3 protein. The sample consists of fewer than 650,000 distinct CDR3 sequences, just under 10% of them appearing once. These same records also appear under a second study, on yellow fever vaccine responses in identical twins.

Sequenced material: PBMCs. Receptors originate from a young woman in good health.

This chain uses TRBV3-1 with TRBJ2-7; 8 nucleotides align to TRBD2. The V gene end was trimmed by 5 bases and the J gene end by 6 bases; junction bases not matched to a gene: 12. CDR1 is LGHDT, CDR2 YNNKEL, per germline (reference sequence). This CDR3 is built from 15 residues. The CDR3: CASSSSGGGTLEQYF. Written as DNA, the CDR3 is TGTGCCAGCAGCAGCTCCGGGGGGGGTACCCTCGAGCAGTACTTC.

The V and J genes are TRBV5-1 and TRBJ2-1; D might be TRBD2 (6 bases). Trimming shortened V by 5 bases and J by 0 bases, and 12 bases separated the two germline ends. The CDR3 runs to 15 residues. Germline V gene sequence: CDR1 SGHRS, CDR2 YFSETQ. The chain's CDR3 is CASSSGLHSYNEQFF. The CDR3 DNA reads as TGCGCCAGCAGTTCGGGACTCCACTCCTACAATGAGCAGTTCTTC.

V is TRBV2 and J is TRBJ2-1; 9 positions match TRBD2. Germline V gives CDR1 SNHLY, CDR2 FYNNEI. The V gene end was trimmed by 6 bases and the J gene end by 7 bases; junction bases not matched to a gene: 10. The CDR3 has 15 amino acids. DNA for the CDR3: TGTGCCAGCAGGGCGCGGCTAGCGGGGTGGAATGAGCAGTTCTTC. Translation gives CASRARLAGWNEQFF. Full variable domain (outside the CDR3, taken from reference TRBV2 and TRBJ2-1): EPEVTQTPSHQVTQMGQEVILRCVPISNHLYFYWYRQILGQKVEFLVSFYNNEISEKSEIFDDQFSVERPDGSNFTLKIRSTKLEDSAMYFCASRARLAGWNEQFFGPGTRLTVL.

The table lists this clonotype with many counts. This chain joins TRBV3-1 and TRBJ2-4, with 12 bases lining up with TRBD1. The CDR3 is 17 residues long. Germline trimming cut 4 bases from V and 2 bases from J; bases unmatched to any gene: 6. Germline CDR1 and CDR2: LGHDT and YNNKEL (reference sequence). For the CDR3, the DNA is TGTGCCAGCAGCCTCTACCGGGACAGGGGGCCCAAAAACATTCAGTACTTC. Its translation: CASSLYRDRGPKNIQYF.

This clonotype turned up a few times. The gene calls are TRBV27 and TRBJ1-5; maybe TRBD1 (6 bases). CDR1 and CDR2 (germline): MNHEY, SMNVEV (reference sequence). V was trimmed by 5 bases and J by 5 bases, leaving 13 bases between them. The CDR3 is 14 amino acids. In DNA form, the CDR3 reads TGTGCCAGCAGTCCCCCAGGGGAGGATCAGCCCCAGCATTTT. This sequence encodes CASSPPGEDQPQHF.

V usage is TRBV7-2 and J usage is TRBJ1-1, with a weak D call TRBD1 (6 bases). V lost 3 bases, J lost 5 bases, and 19 bases lay in between. From germline, CDR1 is SGHTA and CDR2 FQGNSA. The CDR3 spans 16 residues. The CDR3 spells CASSFDTRGTMTEAFF. In DNA, the CDR3 is TGTGCCAGCAGCTTTGATACTAGGGGGACGATGACTGAAGCTTTCTTT.

This clonotype was recorded many times. This sequence joins TRBV5-1 and TRBJ2-7; 7 positions agree with TRBD1. Germline V lookup: CDR1 SGHRS, CDR2 YFSETQ. V lost 3 bases, J lost 0 bases, and 3 bases stayed unmatched. The CDR3 spans 14 residues. The CDR3 loop reads CASSWTGSSYEQYF. CDR3 in DNA: TGCGCCAGCAGCTGGACAGGAAGCTCCTACGAGCAGTACTTC.

This clonotype was found many times. This sequence joins TRBV4-3 and TRBJ2-1; the match to TRBD2 covers 11 bases. Germline values: CDR1 LGHNA, CDR2 YSLEER. With 2 bases clipped from V and 5 bases from J, the junction kept 2 bases outside the gene matches. This CDR3 region has 15 residues. CDR3 sequence: CASSQRGLADNEQFF. The CDR3 DNA is TGCGCCAGCAGCCAAAGGGGACTAGCGGACAATGAGCAGTTCTTC.

The chain links TRBV12-3 or TRBV12-4 to TRBJ2-1; no reliable D call. Deletions cut 5 bases from V and 5 bases from J, with 13 bases between. This CDR3 spans 14 amino acids. In DNA form, the CDR3 reads TGTGCCAGCAGTGGATTCCGGGTTAACAATGAGCAGTTCTTC. This translates into CASSGFRVNNEQFF.

The chain couples TRBV29-1 to TRBJ2-7; 7 bases align to TRBD1. The V gene's germline CDR1 is SQVTM and CDR2 ANQGSEA. The CDR3 extends over 13 amino acids. With 4 bases clipped from V and 5 bases from J, the junction kept 8 bases outside the gene matches. The CDR3 loop is CSVAQGNFDEQYF. The CDR3 DNA reads TGCAGCGTTGCACAGGGGAATTTCGACGAGCAGTACTTC.

This clonotype was detected ten times or more. J is TRBJ2-3 and V is TRBV7-2; the match to TRBD1 covers 7 bases. Trimming at V came to 8 bases and at J to 2 bases, leaving 10 bases not matched to a gene. The length of the CDR3 is 15 residues. From germline, CDR1 is SGHTA and CDR2 FQGNSA. The CDR3 region is CASLKSGTDTDTQYF. Written as DNA, the CDR3 is TGTGCCAGCCTGAAATCGGGGACAGACACAGATACGCAGTATTTT.

This clonotype showed up just a few times. The rearrangement uses TRBV5-1 and TRBJ1-3; D unclear. Germline values: CDR1 SGHRS, CDR2 YFSETQ. Trimming cost V 7 bases and J 1 base, with 9 bases left between them. This CDR3 is built from 13 residues. This CDR3 is CASRTPSGNTIYF. As DNA, the CDR3 is TGCGCCAGCCGCACCCCTTCTGGAAACACCATATATTTT.

This clonotype was recorded a few times. The CDR3 loop reads CASSPTREVGYTF. CDR3 sequence (DNA): TGTGCCAGCAGCCCCACACGGGAGGTCGGCTACACCTTC. The rearrangement joins TRBV4-2 to TRBJ1-2; D is undetermined. This CDR3 region has 13 residues. Germline lookup yields CDR1 LGHNA and CDR2 YNFKEQ. Trimming took 4 bases from V and 8 from J, leaving 14 bases between them.

In this sample, this clonotype turned up a few times. The rearrangement links TRBV6-5 to TRBJ2-3; 10 bases align to TRBD2. This CDR3 is built from 16 residues. Looked up from germline, CDR1 is MNHEY and CDR2 is SVGAGI. V lost 4 bases and J lost 6; bases outside the gene matches: 10. CDR3: CASSSHRLAGGDTQYF. The CDR3 DNA reads TGTGCCAGCAGTTCCCATCGACTAGCGGGTGGGGATACGCAGTATTTT.

This clonotype was counted between two and nine times. V usage is TRBV12-3 or TRBV12-4 and J usage is TRBJ2-1, with 8 bases lining up with TRBD2. With 5 bases clipped from V and 9 bases from J, the junction kept 9 bases outside the gene matches. This CDR3 comprises 14 residues. The CDR3 is CASSNKREKPEQFF. CDR3 coding DNA: TGTGCCAGCAGTAACAAGCGGGAGAAACCTGAGCAGTTCTTC.

This clonotype appeared many times. This sequence joins TRBV4-1 and TRBJ2-5; 8 nucleotides align to TRBD1. CDR1 and CDR2 from the germline V gene are MGHRA and YSYEKL. V lost 5 bases, J lost 1 base, and 12 bases stayed unmatched. The CDR3 contains 17 residues. This chain's CDR3 is CASSNFPGQAFQETQYF. The CDR3 nucleotides read TGCGCCAGCAGCAATTTTCCGGGACAGGCCTTCCAAGAGACCCAGTACTTC.

V is TRBV20-1 and J is TRBJ2-1; D is possibly TRBD1 (6 bases). Germline-derived CDR1 and CDR2 are DFQATT and SNEGSKA (reference sequence). There are 12 residues in the CDR3. Between the trimmed V and J ends, which lost 5 bases and 6 bases, there was a span of 11 bases. CDR3 nucleotides: TGCAGTGCTCGGCGGACAGTCAATGAGCAGTTCTTC. Translated: CSARRTVNEQFF.

This clonotype was seen many times. J is TRBJ2-7 and V is TRBV20-1; 9 nucleotides align to TRBD2. In germline, CDR1 is DFQATT, CDR2 SNEGSKA (reference sequence). The CDR3 covers 16 residues. Unmatched junction bases numbered 10, after V lost 2 bases and J lost 2 bases. For the CDR3, the DNA is TGCAGTGCTAGACTCGCCCTGACTAGCGGTGCCTACGAGCAGTACTTC. This sequence encodes CSARLALTSGAYEQYF.

The chain recombines TRBV3-1 with TRBJ2-1; D not certain. Germline V gene lookup returns CDR1 LGHDT and CDR2 YNNKEL (reference sequence). The CDR3 is made up of 13 amino acids. V was cut by 0 bases and J by 8 bases, with 8 bases left in between. The DNA of the CDR3 is TGTGCCAGCAGCCAAGATTATAAGGATGAGCAGTTCTTC. It specifies CASSQDYKDEQFF.

This clonotype was counted at least ten times. The gene calls are TRBV6-5 and TRBJ2-2; D is undetermined. This CDR3 contains 15 residues. V was clipped by 2 bases and J by 3 bases, with 10 bases between them. Germline assignment: CDR1 MNHEY and CDR2 SVGAGI. This CDR3 reads CASSYQRVDTGELFF. DNA of the CDR3: TGTGCCAGCAGTTACCAAAGGGTGGACACCGGGGAGCTGTTTTTT.

The chain links TRBV7-2 to TRBJ1-1, with D unresolved. CDR1 SGHTA and CDR2 FQGNSA come from the germline V gene. V was clipped by 5 bases and J by 3 bases, with 10 bases between them. The length of the CDR3 is 13 residues. CDR3 loop: CASSLGRYTEAFF. The DNA of the CDR3 is TGTGCCAGCAGCCTAGGACGGTACACTGAAGCTTTCTTT.

This chain uses TRBV7-2 with TRBJ2-5, with TRBD1 matching over 8 bases. The junction had 2 bases not matched to a gene; V was cut back by 0 bases and J by 5 bases. Per the germline V gene, CDR1 is SGHTA and CDR2 is FQGNSA. The CDR3 runs to 14 residues. CDR3 region: CASSLANRGETQYF. Here the CDR3 DNA reads TGTGCCAGCAGCTTAGCAAACAGGGGGGAGACCCAGTACTTC.

This clonotype was counted ten times or more. The genes are TRBV20-1 and TRBJ2-3, with 9 bases that match TRBD2. Losses at the gene ends were 1 base for V and 3 bases for J; bases not matched to a gene: 17. The CDR3 runs 19 residues. Germline assignment: CDR1 DFQATT and CDR2 SNEGSKA (reference sequence). The CDR3 protein is CSARGGGGGARFWTDTQYF. The CDR3 bases are TGCAGTGCTAGAGGAGGGGGCGGGGGGGCCAGGTTTTGGACAGATACGCAGTATTTT.